These T cell receptor beta chains were read from a single sample in a study of T cells in Graves' hyperthyroidism and ophthalmopathy. MiXCR was run by TCRdb on the multiplex PCR reads, yielding one entry per CDR3 protein. The sample consists of about 560,000 distinct CDR3 sequences, approximately 16% of them appearing once. The sample taken for sequencing was blood. These receptor sequences come from a woman between 18 and 30 years old with Graves' hyperthyroidism. Each CDR3 is given with its conserved first and last residue. The D gene is left open where the match is weak. Size values are once, few and many counts, or a class for expanded clones, and some rows have none.

CDR3 | DNA | size | D | J | V
CASSSANTGYSNQPQHF | TGTGCCAGCAGTTCAGCGAATACAGGGTATAGCAATCAGCCCCAGCATTTT | many | . | TRBJ1-5 | TRBV12-3/TRBV12-4
CASSRPGSTDTQYF | TGTGCCAGCAGCCGACCCGGCAGCACAGATACGCAGTATTTT | few | . | TRBJ2-3 | TRBV13
CAARGRVGEQYF | TGTGCCGCTCGTGGCCGAGTGGGAGAGCAGTACTTC | many | . | TRBJ2-7 | TRBV28
CASSSPPDRRTNEKLFF | TGTGCCAGCAGCTCCCCCCCGGACAGGAGAACTAATGAAAAACTGTTTTTT | few | TRBD1 | TRBJ1-4 | TRBV7-9
CASSEENMSTQYF | TGTGCCAGCAGTGAAGAAAACATGTCTACGCAGTACTTC | many | . | TRBJ2-7 | TRBV2
CASSLALRAGGITGELFF | TGTGCCAGCAGCTTAGCCCTTCGGGCAGGGGGCATTACCGGGGAGCTGTTTTTT | few | TRBD1 | TRBJ2-2 | TRBV7-8
CSARRLAGVSYEQYF | TGCAGTGCTCGACGACTAGCGGGAGTCTCCTACGAGCAGTACTTC | . | TRBD2 | TRBJ2-7 | TRBV20-1
CASSPRTGWPGELFF | TGTGCCAGCAGTCCCCGGACAGGGTGGCCCGGGGAGCTGTTTTTT | . | TRBD1 | TRBJ2-2 | TRBV28
CASSVNSPGLETQYF | TGTGCCAGCAGCGTAAACTCTCCGGGGCTGGAGACCCAGTACTTC | few | . | TRBJ2-5 | TRBV7-6
CASSQRLAREQFF | TGTGCCAGCAGCCAAAGGCTAGCCCGGGAGCAGTTCTTC | many | . | TRBJ2-1 | TRBV3-1
CSARDISSSYNEQFF | TGCAGTGCTAGAGATATATCTAGCTCCTACAATGAGCAGTTCTTC | many | . | TRBJ2-1 | TRBV20-1
CASRRQGALYEQYF | TGTGCCAGCAGACGACAGGGGGCCTTGTACGAGCAGTACTTC | many | TRBD1 | TRBJ2-7 | TRBV28
CASFRDEQYF | TGTGCCAGCTTCCGGGACGAGCAGTACTTC | . | . | TRBJ2-7 | TRBV5-6
CASSFSPRRRSSYEQYF | TGTGCCAGCAGTTTCTCTCCGAGGCGGAGGAGCTCCTACGAGCAGTACTTC | many | . | TRBJ2-7 | TRBV28
CASSQDRERGLFSYEQYF | TGCGCCAGCAGCCAAGATCGGGAAAGGGGGCTTTTCTCCTACGAGCAGTACTTC | few | TRBD1 | TRBJ2-7 | TRBV4-1
CSAPTSHEQYF | TGCAGTGCCCCGACATCCCACGAGCAGTACTTC | many | . | TRBJ2-7 | TRBV20-1
CASGLGTGGPMNTEAFF | TGTGCTAGTGGCCTGGGGACAGGGGGGCCCATGAACACTGAAGCTTTCTTT | many | TRBD1 | TRBJ1-1 | TRBV12-5
CASSYSGGVNTQYF | TGTGCCAGCAGCTATAGCGGGGGGGTAAATACGCAGTATTTT | many | TRBD2 | TRBJ2-3 | TRBV12-3/TRBV12-4
CASSPGGARNEQFF | TGTGCCAGCAGCCCGGGGGGCGCCCGGAATGAGCAGTTCTTC | few | . | TRBJ2-1 | TRBV5-4
CASRGGGIRNQPQHF | TGTGCCAGCAGGGGGGGGGGGATCCGCAATCAGCCCCAGCATTTT | . | . | TRBJ1-5 | TRBV6-2/TRBV6-3
CATGDRVLGYTF | TGTGCCACCGGGGACAGGGTTTTGGGCTACACCTTC | few | TRBD1 | TRBJ1-2 | TRBV24-1
CAITGGMNQPQHF | TGTGCCATCACGGGGGGCATGAATCAGCCCCAGCATTTT | . | . | TRBJ1-5 | TRBV10-3
CASSSPGAKNIQYF | TGTGCCAGCAGTAGCCCGGGGGCCAAAAACATTCAGTACTTC | many | . | TRBJ2-4 | TRBV2
CATLVQGRTGELFF | TGTGCCACCTTGGTTCAAGGCCGCACCGGGGAGCTGTTTTTT | . | . | TRBJ2-2 | TRBV28
CSVEWRGSYNEQFF | TGCAGCGTTGAATGGCGGGGCTCCTACAATGAGCAGTTCTTC | many | . | TRBJ2-1 | TRBV29-1
CSARVLAGILVADTQYF | TGCAGTGCTAGAGTCCTAGCGGGAATCCTTGTAGCAGATACGCAGTATTTT | many | TRBD2 | TRBJ2-3 | TRBV20-1
CASSLGRGVYNEQFF | TGTGCCAGCAGCTTAGGGAGGGGGGTCTACAATGAGCAGTTCTTC | few | . | TRBJ2-1 | TRBV7-9
CATSRQQGNTIYF | TGTGCCACCAGCAGACAACAAGGAAACACCATATATTTT | . | . | TRBJ1-3 | TRBV15
CASSQIIVDTGELFF | TGTGCCAGCAGCCAAATAATTGTAGACACCGGGGAGCTGTTTTTT | . | . | TRBJ2-2 | TRBV6-2/TRBV6-3
CASSPLPRASPLNTEAFF | TGTGCCAGCTCACCACTTCCCAGGGCTTCACCTTTGAACACTGAAGCTTTCTTT | few | . | TRBJ1-1 | TRBV18
CASSRPRQRGVYEQYF | TGTGCCAGCAGTCGACCGCGACAGCGGGGGGTCTACGAGCAGTACTTC | many | TRBD2 | TRBJ2-7 | TRBV6-1
CAIMRDSEQYF | TGTGCCATCATGCGGGACAGCGAGCAGTACTTC | many | . | TRBJ2-7 | TRBV10-3
CASGFLTSGESQYF | TGTGCCAGCGGGTTTTTGACTAGCGGGGAGTCCCAGTACTTC | . | TRBD2 | TRBJ2-5 | TRBV6-1
CASSLTSSGSFYEQFF | TGTGCCAGCAGTTTAACATCTAGCGGGAGTTTCTATGAGCAGTTCTTC | few | TRBD2 | TRBJ2-1 | TRBV27
CSAWGSRGERNIQYF | TGCAGTGCTTGGGGCTCAAGGGGCGAACGGAACATTCAGTACTTC | . | . | TRBJ2-4 | TRBV20-1
CASSAWGGAARPQHF | TGTGCCAGCAGCGCCTGGGGGGGGGCTGCCCGGCCCCAGCATTTT | many | . | TRBJ1-5 | TRBV12-3/TRBV12-4
CASSPSWGSYEQYF | TGCGCCAGCAGCCCGTCCTGGGGCTCCTACGAGCAGTACTTC | many | . | TRBJ2-7 | TRBV5-1